This is a list of T cell receptor beta chains from one sample in a study of CD8+CD57+ T cells in acquired aplastic anemia. TCRdb reprocessed the reads via MiXCR and lists one record per CDR3 protein. The data show under 200,000 distinct CDR3 sequences, roughly half seen once. Input material: sorted CD4+, CD8+, or CD8+CD57+ T cells (not recorded which) from PBMCs. The receptor source for this set is a human donor with aplastic anemia. Both conserved end residues are part of each CDR3. The D gene is left open where the match is weak. Expanded clones get a size class; other rows say once, few or many, or leave the size out.

j_call	v_call	clone_size	d_call	cdr3_nt	cdr3_aa
TRBJ2-7	TRBV20-1	many	TRBD1	TGCAGTGCTAGAGATAGAGGACAGGGAAAGAGCGAGCAGTACTTC	CSARDRGQGKSEQYF
TRBJ1-2	TRBV3-1	many	.	TGTGCCAGCAGCCACCGGGACACCTTTTATGGCTACACCTTC	CASSHRDTFYGYTF
TRBJ1-6	TRBV20-1	many	TRBD1	TGCAGTGCTAGCGGCGGGACAGATAATTCACCCCTCCACTTT	CSASGGTDNSPLHF
TRBJ1-5	TRBV20-1	many	.	TGCAGTGCTAGCCAGGGGTTTACGAGCAATCAGCCCCAGCATTTT	CSASQGFTSNQPQHF
TRBJ1-2	TRBV29-1	.	.	TGCAGCGTTGAAGGCGAGGGGGTATGGTATGGCTACACCTTC	CSVEGEGVWYGYTF
TRBJ1-5	TRBV7-2	many	.	TGTGCCAGCACGAGGAGCAATCAGCCCCAGCATTTT	CASTRSNQPQHF
TRBJ2-4	TRBV2	.	TRBD1	TGTGCCAGCAGTATTGACAGGGGAAACATTCAGTACTTC	CASSIDRGNIQYF
TRBJ2-7	TRBV18	many	.	TGTGCCAGCTCACCTAATCAGGCCTACGAGCAGTACTTC	CASSPNQAYEQYF
TRBJ2-1	TRBV7-8	.	.	TGTGCCAGCAGCCAAGTCTATGGCAATGAGCAGTTCTTC	CASSQVYGNEQFF
TRBJ2-7	TRBV7-9	.	TRBD1	TGTGCCAGCAGCTTAGGGACAGGCCCAACTCCCTTC	CASSLGTGPTPF